The rows below give T cell receptor beta chains drawn from one sample of a study of human T cells and chemical hapten exposure. From the RACE reads, TCRdb called clonotypes with MiXCR, one entry per CDR3 protein. Found here are about 400,000 distinct CDR3 sequences, around 6% of them singletons; the top ten hold about 5.4%. The specimen was whole blood, collected in connection with sensitization to the hapten diphenylcyclopropenone (DPC). These receptor sequences come from a woman between 18 and 30 years old with alopecia areata. Some clones in this sample may be carry-over from other donors' samples. The CDR3 runs from the conserved cysteine through the conserved F or W. Fields, in order: J gene, clone size, D gene, V gene, CDR3 DNA, CDR3 protein. D genes are given only for firm matches. A row's size may be missing; if present it is once, few, many or a size class.

TRBJ2-7 | - | - | TRBV15 | TGTGCCACCAGCAGAGATAAGCGCGAGCAGTACTTC | CATSRDKREQYF
TRBJ2-3 | few | - | TRBV12-3/TRBV12-4 | TGTGCCAGCAGTTTTTCGCCAGGGAGCACAGATACGCAGTATTTT | CASSFSPGSTDTQYF
TRBJ1-5 | few | - | TRBV2 | TGTGCCAGCAACCTGGACCCTGATGGCAATCAGCCCCAGCATTTT | CASNLDPDGNQPQHF
TRBJ2-7 | many | TRBD1 | TRBV20-1 | TGCAGTGCTAGACCCCCTGCCGGGACAGGGGGCTACGAGCAGTACTTC | CSARPPAGTGGYEQYF
TRBJ1-2 | many | - | TRBV7-3 | TGTGCCAGCAGCCTTGAACCAACAGGGAAATATGGCTACACCTTC | CASSLEPTGKYGYTF
TRBJ1-6 | many | - | TRBV4-2 | TGTGCCAGCAGCCAAGGGGAGGGAAGGACTTATAATTCACCCCTCCACTTT | CASSQGEGRTYNSPLHF
TRBJ2-7 | few | TRBD2 | TRBV20-1 | TGCAGTGCCACCCCCGGAGCGGGGGCTACCTACGAGCAGTACTTC | CSATPGAGATYEQYF
TRBJ1-1 | many | - | TRBV28 | TGTGCCAGCAGTTTATTCCGGGGATTGATCACTGAAGCTTTCTTT | CASSLFRGLITEAFF
TRBJ2-7 | - | TRBD1 | TRBV5-1 | TGCGCCAGCAGCTTCGGGACAGTCCTCTCCTACGAGCAGTACTTC | CASSFGTVLSYEQYF
TRBJ1-2 | many | TRBD1 | TRBV5-4 | TGTGCCAGCAGCTTGGTGGCAGGGGGCAGCTATGGCTACACCTTC | CASSLVAGGSYGYTF
TRBJ2-3 | - | TRBD2 | TRBV9 | TGTGCCAGCAGCGTATCTTCCACTAGCGCCCTTAGCACAGATACGCAGTATTTT | CASSVSSTSALSTDTQYF
TRBJ2-7 | - | TRBD1 | TRBV18 | TGTGCCAGCTCAAGACGACAGGGGGATAACGAGCAGTACTTC | CASSRRQGDNEQYF
TRBJ2-7 | many | - | TRBV6-6 | TGTGCCAGCAGTTTGGGGCAACCCCCAGTTTACGAGCAGTACTTC | CASSLGQPPVYEQYF
TRBJ2-3 | few | - | TRBV10-3 | TGTGCCATCGGCCCAGGCGGGGTCACAGATACGCAGTATTTT | CAIGPGGVTDTQYF
TRBJ2-7 | many | TRBD1 | TRBV6-5 | TGTGCCAGCAGCCAGACAGGGGGCTACGAGCAGTACTTC | CASSQTGGYEQYF
TRBJ2-3 | - | - | TRBV5-6 | TGTGCCAGCAGCTTGGAGTTGCTGGCCCGGACAGATACGCAGTATTTT | CASSLELLARTDTQYF
TRBJ2-2 | few | TRBD1 | TRBV7-3 | TGTGCCAGCAGCCCCGACAGGGGGCGCATGGACACCGGGGAGCTGTTTTTT | CASSPDRGRMDTGELFF
TRBJ1-5 | few | TRBD1 | TRBV27 | TGTGCCAGCAGTGAGGGGACAGTCAATCAGCCCCAGCATTTT | CASSEGTVNQPQHF
TRBJ2-7 | many | - | TRBV10-3 | TGTGCCATCAGTGACCCGACACCTTACGAGCAGTACTTC | CAISDPTPYEQYF
TRBJ2-7 | many | TRBD1 | TRBV28 | TGTGCCAGCAGCAGACGCAGGGGGCCTTACGAGCAGTACTTC | CASSRRRGPYEQYF
TRBJ2-5 | many | TRBD2 | TRBV12-3/TRBV12-4 | TGTGCCAGCAGTTCTTTGTCTAGCGGGCACCAAGAGACCCAGTACTTC | CASSSLSSGHQETQYF
TRBJ2-5 | - | TRBD1 | TRBV11-2 | TGTGCCAGCAGCCCCCGGGACAGTGAGACCCAGTACTTC | CASSPRDSETQYF
TRBJ2-7 | few | TRBD1 | TRBV7-9 | TGTGCCAGCAACGCCGCCTCCGGGACAGACTACGAGCAGTACTTC | CASNAASGTDYEQYF
TRBJ2-1 | few | TRBD2 | TRBV6-5 | TGTGCCAGTGGGGTAGCGGGGGGGCGTGAGCAGTTCTTC | CASGVAGGREQFF
TRBJ2-4 | many | TRBD2 | TRBV3-1 | TGTGCCAGCAGCCAAGATAAAACTAGCGGGGGGGTTAAAGCCAAAAACATTCAGTACTTC | CASSQDKTSGGVKAKNIQYF
TRBJ1-1 | few | - | TRBV27 | TGTGCCAGCAGAAAAACAGGGATGGTGGGCACTGAAGCTTTCTTT | CASRKTGMVGTEAFF
TRBJ1-2 | - | - | TRBV20-1 | TGCAGTGCTGAGCTGGGACAAAACTATGGCTACACCTTC | CSAELGQNYGYTF
TRBJ1-2 | many | - | TRBV5-6 | TGTGCCAGCAGCTTGGGCGCGGTCTATGGCTACACCTTC | CASSLGAVYGYTF
TRBJ2-7 | - | - | TRBV29-1 | TGCAGCGTTGATATTCGTTCAGACGGAATTGAGCAGTACTTC | CSVDIRSDGIEQYF
TRBJ2-7 | - | - | TRBV7-9 | TGTGCCAGCAGCATGCAGACACTTACCTACGAGCAGTACTTC | CASSMQTLTYEQYF
TRBJ1-3 | - | - | TRBV15 | TGTGCCACCAGCAGAGATCCCCCCGGAGGTGGAAACACCATATATTTT | CATSRDPPGGGNTIYF
TRBJ1-4 | few | - | TRBV27 | TGTGCCAGCAGTCAGGGGTTCGCAACTAATGAAAAACTGTTTTTT | CASSQGFATNEKLFF
TRBJ1-2 | many | - | TRBV13 | TGTGCCAGCAGCTCCGGAGGAACTGGGGAGTACTATGGCTACACCTTC | CASSSGGTGEYYGYTF
TRBJ2-5 | few | - | TRBV6-2/TRBV6-3 | TGTGCCAGCAGCCGAAGTGGGGGGACCCAAGAGACCCAGTACTTC | CASSRSGGTQETQYF
TRBJ1-2 | many | - | TRBV6-2/TRBV6-3 | TGTGCCAGCAGTTACTCGATGCACTATGGCTACACCTTC | CASSYSMHYGYTF
TRBJ2-6 | many | - | TRBV6-2/TRBV6-3 | TGTGCCAGCAGCCCACTTCCTGGGGCCAACGTCCTGACTTTC | CASSPLPGANVLTF
TRBJ1-2 | many | - | TRBV20-1 | TGCAGTGCTAGAGTTCGGGCAGGGCCTAACTATGGCTACACCTTC | CSARVRAGPNYGYTF
TRBJ2-1 | few | TRBD2 | TRBV25-1 | TGTGCCAGCAGTGAAAATAGCGGGGTGTTCGATGAGCAGTTCTTC | CASSENSGVFDEQFF
TRBJ2-3 | - | - | TRBV27 | TGTGCCAGCAGTCCGGGAATGGTATTTAAAGACGCGCCTACGCAGTATTTT | CASSPGMVFKDAPTQYF
TRBJ2-5 | few | - | TRBV7-8 | TGTGCCAGCAGCTTAGTTTCACAGGGTGGGGACTTC | CASSLVSQGGDF
TRBJ2-7 | few | TRBD1 | TRBV29-1 | TGCAGCGTTGACACAGGGGGAAAGTACGAGCAGTACTTC | CSVDTGGKYEQYF
TRBJ2-7 | few | TRBD1 | TRBV27 | TGTGCCAGCAGTCCCAACTTAAGTATACTGGGACAGGGAAGGAACGAGCAGTACTTC | CASSPNLSILGQGRNEQYF
TRBJ2-2 | many | - | TRBV6-2/TRBV6-3 | TGTGCCAGCAGCAACGGGGTGACCGGGGAGCTGTTTTTT | CASSNGVTGELFF
TRBJ1-2 | many | - | TRBV7-9 | TGTGCCAGCAGCTTAGAGGCCCATGGCTACACCTTC | CASSLEAHGYTF
TRBJ1-1 | many | - | TRBV20-1 | TGCAGTGCTAGCGCCTTTGAGGCACTCTGGCGCGGGAACACTGAAGCTTTCTTT | CSASAFEALWRGNTEAFF
TRBJ2-1 | - | - | TRBV7-2 | TGTGCCAGCAGCTTGGGCGGGGATTCTTACAATGAGCAGTTCTTC | CASSLGGDSYNEQFF
TRBJ1-1 | - | - | TRBV10-3 | TGTGCCATCAGGGACGAGGGGGGCAGGACTGAAGCTTTCTTT | CAIRDEGGRTEAFF
TRBJ1-6 | few | - | TRBV7-8 | TGTGCCAGCACACTTACGGGACTTGTCAATTCACCCCTCCACTTT | CASTLTGLVNSPLHF
TRBJ1-1 | few | - | TRBV11-2 | TGTGCCAGCAGCTTACAGGCGGGGAACACTGAAGCTTTCTTT | CASSLQAGNTEAFF
TRBJ1-1 | few | - | TRBV2 | TGTGCCAGCAGTGAAAGGGTAGGCACTGAAGCTTTCTTT | CASSERVGTEAFF
TRBJ2-3 | many | TRBD2 | TRBV29-1 | TGCAGCTTTCCCGAAGCGGGGGTCCGCACAGATACGCAGTATTTT | CSFPEAGVRTDTQYF
TRBJ2-4 | few | - | TRBV7-2 | TGTGCCAGCAGCTTCAGAGGAGAACAGTACTTC | CASSFRGEQYF
TRBJ1-2 | many | - | TRBV29-1 | TGCAGCGTTGAACTCCCAGACCTAGGGGGCTACACCTTC | CSVELPDLGGYTF
TRBJ1-1 | few | - | TRBV6-2/TRBV6-3 | TGTGCCAGCAGTTACTCAACAGGGACGCGCGCTTTCTTT | CASSYSTGTRAFF
TRBJ1-5 | - | TRBD1 | TRBV4-1 | TGCGCCAGCAGCCCAGGGACAGCAGATTTCCAGCCCCAGCATTTT | CASSPGTADFQPQHF
TRBJ2-1 | - | TRBD2 | TRBV7-2 | TGTGCCAGCAGCTTACCTAATAGCGGGGCAGGGCAGTTCTTC | CASSLPNSGAGQFF
TRBJ1-6 | few | - | TRBV6-6 | TGTGCCAGCAGTCCCAAGCAACGTTCACCCCTCCACTTT | CASSPKQRSPLHF
TRBJ2-5 | - | TRBD2 | TRBV13 | TGTGCCAGCAGCTCGACTAGCGGGGGGCTGGAGACCCAGTACTTC | CASSSTSGGLETQYF
TRBJ1-2 | - | - | TRBV19 | TGTGCCAGTAGTATCGAGACAAGGCTAACACCCAACTATGGCTACACCTTC | CASSIETRLTPNYGYTF
TRBJ1-6 | - | - | TRBV4-1 | TGCGCCAGCAGCCCCGTCGTGGTTAATGGGCCTATGAGTTCACCCCTCCACTTT | CASSPVVVNGPMSSPLHF